Below, 10 T cell receptor beta chains from the same sample are listed, as sequenced in a study of control samples from healthy donors and cancer patients. Produced via immunoSEQ multiplex PCR; TCRdb's table is partial and in-frame only. The sample lists some 150,000 clones, about nine tenths occurring once. The sample comprised blood. These receptors were collected from a man younger than 45 in good health.

The genes are TRBV6-5 and TRBJ2-7; the D gene could be TRBD1 or TRBD2 (6 bases each). The length of the CDR3 is 13 residues. Germline CDR1 reads MNHEY; CDR2 reads SVGAGI. Trimming removed 6 bases at V and 4 bases at J, with 13 bases between. In nucleotides, the CDR3 is TGTGCCAGCAGGCCCTGGGGGGCGTACGAGCAGTACTTC. This encodes CASRPWGAYEQYF.

Note on this clone: At one end, the junction sequence differs from germline, possibly due to a read error. The V call is TRBV28, the J call TRBJ2-7, with D possibly being TRBD2 (6 bases). CDR3 length: 14 amino acids. CDR1 is MDHEN and CDR2 is SYDVKM in the germline V gene. This CDR3 reads CVSSSAGLIYEQYF. In DNA form, the CDR3 reads TGTGTCAGCAGTTCCGCGGGACTGATCTACGAGCAGTACTTC.

This clone showed up just once. The chain carries TRBV6-2 or TRBV6-3 and TRBJ2-7; 12 positions match TRBD2. The CDR3 totals 15 residues. The V and J ends lost 4 bases and 5 bases, in that order; junction bases with no gene match: 6. CDR1 and CDR2 (germline): MNHEY, SVGEGT. CDR3 DNA: TGTGCCAGCAGTTCCGGGACTAGCGGGTTCGACGAGCAGTACTTC. Its translation is CASSSGTSGFDEQYF.

This clone showed up just once. The chain carries TRBV10-3 and TRBJ2-2; 8 bases line up with TRBD2. Germline CDR1 reads ENHRY; CDR2 reads SYGVKD. J lost 1 base, V lost 6 bases, and 4 bases had no gene match. The CDR3 covers 15 residues. The CDR3: CAIRNSGENTGELFF. The CDR3 DNA follows: TGTGCCATCAGAAATAGCGGGGAGAACACCGGGGAGCTGTTTTTT.

The chain employs TRBV11-2 and TRBJ1-1; TRBD1 aligns across 8 bases. Germline trimming cut 8 bases from V and 6 bases from J; bases unmatched to any gene: 8. This CDR3 is 13 amino acids long. Per germline, CDR1 SGHAT and CDR2 FQNNGV. The CDR3 DNA follows: TGTGCCAGCCGATTGGACAGGGTATCTGAAGCTTTCTTT. It encodes CASRLDRVSEAFF. The full variable domain, its missing parts supplied by reference TRBV11-2 and TRBJ1-1, is EAGVAQSPRYKIIEKRQSVAFWCNPISGHATLYWYQQILGQGPKLLIQFQNNGVVDDSQLPKDRFSAERLKGVDSTLKIQPAKLEDSAVYLCASRLDRVSEAFFGQGTRLTVV.

The DNA of the CDR3 is TGTGCCAGCAGCTTCGTAGGGTCCCCTGGCGGGGAGCTGTTTTTT. Translating it yields CASSFVGSPGGELFF. The chain employs TRBV7-9 and TRBJ2-2; D is ambiguous. Germline-derived CDR1 and CDR2 are SEHNR and FQNEAQ (reference sequence). V lost 3 bases and J lost 7, with 15 bases in between. The CDR3 has 15 residues.

The chain links TRBV9 to TRBJ1-4, with 7 bases fitting TRBD1. The V and J ends lost 3 bases and 12 bases, in that order; junction bases with no gene match: 8. CDR3 size: 13 residues. Per the germline V gene, CDR1 is SGDLS and CDR2 is YYNGEE. The CDR3 nucleotides are TGTGCCAGCAGCGGTGAACAGGGGTTAGAACTGTTTTTT. It translates to CASSGEQGLELFF.

The chain combines TRBV4-3 with TRBJ2-7; 7 bases line up with TRBD2. The CDR3 consists of 14 residues. With V trimmed by 3 bases and J by 5 bases, 7 bases remained unmatched. The germline V gene has CDR1 LGHNA and CDR2 YSLEER. As DNA, the CDR3 is TGCGCCAGCAGCCATTCTCGGGGGGTCGACGAGCAGTACTTC. Protein: CASSHSRGVDEQYF.

This chain uses TRBV7-3 with TRBJ2-6; D is uncertain. In germline, CDR1 is SGHTA, CDR2 FQGTGA. The CDR3 consists of 16 residues. V lost 1 base, J lost 2 bases, and 9 bases lay in between. CDR3 amino acids: CASSLISSPGANVLTF. CDR3 DNA sequence: TGTGCCAGCAGCTTAATATCCAGTCCTGGGGCCAACGTCCTGACTTTC.

This clone showed up just once. The rearrangement links TRBV2 to TRBJ1-1, with D possibly matching TRBD1 (6 bases). V was cut by 11 bases and J by 4 bases, with 23 bases left in between. The germline V gene encodes CDR1 SNHLY and CDR2 FYNNEI. The CDR3 totals 15 residues. The CDR3 reads CAGNRAQGWGTEAFF. In DNA, the CDR3 is TGTGCCGGTAACCGGGCTCAGGGGTGGGGCACTGAAGCTTTCTTT.